These 19 T cell receptor beta chains share one sample of origin, sequenced in a study of T cells after yellow fever vaccination. TCRdb re-called the 5' RACE reads through MiXCR, storing one row per CDR3 protein. The table shows more than 110,000 distinct CDR3 sequences, with about 7% occurring only once. The sample in question was CD4+ T cells sorted from PBMCs, obtained 10 days after the yellow fever booster vaccination. The receptors were gathered from a man aged 30 to 39 who received the YFV17D yellow fever vaccine.

This clonotype was counted ten times or more. This rearrangement joins TRBV7-2 to TRBJ2-7; 7 bases line up with TRBD2. Germline V CDR1 and CDR2: SGHTA, FQGNSA. The trim removed 0 bases at V and 3 bases at J, leaving 11 bases unmatched. The length of the CDR3 is 17 residues. This CDR3 is CASSLAVVSSGYYEQYF. The DNA for the CDR3 is TGTGCCAGCAGCTTAGCGGTCGTGTCTAGCGGTTACTACGAGCAGTACTTC.

This clonotype has at least ten counts. The chain links TRBV29-1 to TRBJ2-5; D is unclear. V shed 2 bases and J shed 5 bases, with 18 bases lying between them. Germline loops: CDR1 SQVTM, CDR2 ANQGSEA. The CDR3 is 15 amino acids. CDR3: CSVERSPPPRETQYF. The DNA of the CDR3 is TGCAGCGTTGAAAGATCGCCCCCTCCTAGGGAGACCCAGTACTTC.

This clonotype was counted many times. This sequence joins TRBV10-3 and TRBJ2-7; D is undetermined. Germline lookup yields CDR1 ENHRY and CDR2 SYGVKD. The V gene lost 7 bases and the J gene lost 0 bases, with 10 bases spanning the gap. The CDR3 spans 13 residues. The CDR3 DNA reads as TGTGCCATCAAGGGCGAGGTCTCCTACGAGCAGTACTTC. The encoded protein is CAIKGEVSYEQYF.

This clonotype occurred many times. This chain uses TRBV28 with TRBJ2-1; no clear D gene. The germline V gene encodes CDR1 MDHEN and CDR2 SYDVKM. CDR3 size: 11 residues. With 3 bases removed from V and 15 bases from J, the gap between germline ends came to 12 bases. CDR3 loop: CASSLPPQRFF. As DNA, the CDR3 is TGTGCCAGCAGTTTGCCCCCCCAGCGGTTCTTC.

In its sample, this clonotype was seen a few times. The DNA for the CDR3 is TGTGCCAGCAGCGAGGGACTAGCGGGATTCACAGATACGCAGTATTTT. It specifies CASSEGLAGFTDTQYF. The rearrangement joins TRBV5-4 to TRBJ2-3; 13 bases map to TRBD2. V lost 4 bases to trimming and J lost 2 bases; unmatched junction nucleotides: 4. The CDR3 length is 16 residues. Germline loops: CDR1 SGHNT, CDR2 YYREEE (reference sequence).

Ten or more counts support this clonotype. The genes are TRBV7-2 and TRBJ1-6; D gene ambiguous. The V end was cut by 5 bases, the J end by 14 bases, with 16 bases between. CDR1 and CDR2 from the germline V gene are SGHTA and FQGNSA. The CDR3 covers 13 residues. CDR3 protein: CASSVGIETALHF. DNA of the CDR3: TGTGCCAGCAGCGTAGGCATCGAAACGGCCCTCCACTTT.

Ten or more counts support this clonotype. The chain has TRBV7-9 and TRBJ2-1, with D perhaps being TRBD1 or TRBD2 (5 bases each). V dropped 5 bases and J dropped 6 bases, with 14 bases sitting between them. In germline, CDR1 is SEHNR, CDR2 FQNEAQ (reference sequence). CDR3 length: 14 residues. This CDR3 reads CASSRDGRSNEQFF. CDR3 DNA sequence: TGTGCCAGCAGCAGGGACGGCCGTAGCAATGAGCAGTTCTTC.

At least ten counts were recorded for this clonotype. This chain connects TRBV4-1 to TRBJ2-1; D unresolved. The germline V gene has CDR1 MGHRA and CDR2 YSYEKL. The CDR3 contains 16 residues. V shed 4 bases and J shed 6 bases, with 19 bases lying between them. Here the CDR3 DNA reads TGCGCCAGCAGCCCCCCCGGTCACTCCTGGGGCAATGAGCAGTTCTTC. Translated, it gives CASSPPGHSWGNEQFF.

DNA of the CDR3: TGTGCCAGCAGTCCATTTCCCGGGCTAGCGGAACCCAATGAGCAGTTCTTC. Protein product: CASSPFPGLAEPNEQFF. This chain joins TRBV27 and TRBJ2-1, with 7 positions matching TRBD2. The V segment lost 5 bases and the J segment 6 bases; nucleotides outside the gene matches: 16. From germline, CDR1 is MNHEY and CDR2 SMNVEV (reference sequence). The CDR3 is 17 amino acids.

At least ten counts were recorded for this clonotype. J is TRBJ2-7 and V is TRBV10-1; D not certain. CDR1 is WNHNN, CDR2 SYGVQD, per germline (reference sequence). V was trimmed by 3 bases and J by 6 bases, leaving 9 bases between them. There are 12 residues in the CDR3. The CDR3 reads CASSDGVREQYF. CDR3 DNA sequence: TGCGCCAGCAGTGATGGAGTTCGCGAGCAGTACTTC.

This clonotype was seen ten or more times. This CDR3 reads CASSLGGLNNEQFF. The CDR3 DNA reads as TGCGCCAGCAGCTTGGGAGGACTGAACAATGAGCAGTTCTTC. This chain joins TRBV5-1 and TRBJ2-1; perhaps TRBD2 as D (5 bases). CDR1 is SGHRS, CDR2 YFSETQ, per germline. The germline V and J ends were trimmed by 0 bases and 5 bases, with 9 bases remaining between them. This CDR3 has 14 residues.

This clonotype was recorded at least ten times. This chain uses TRBV4-1 with TRBJ1-5; 8 nucleotides align to TRBD1. Germline lookup yields CDR1 MGHRA and CDR2 YSYEKL. V dropped 0 bases and J dropped 6; count of bases not matched to a gene: 4. The CDR3 spans 15 residues. The DNA for the CDR3 is TGCGCCAGCAGCCAAGAGAGACAGGGGAGTCAGCCCCAGCATTTT. Translation: CASSQERQGSQPQHF.

This clonotype was recorded many times. V usage is TRBV5-5 and J usage is TRBJ1-4; D perhaps matches TRBD1 (5 bases). Germline V lookup: CDR1 SGHKS, CDR2 YYEKEE (reference sequence). Trimming shortened V by 2 bases and J by 2 bases, and 10 bases separated the two germline ends. CDR3 length: 15 residues. In nucleotides, the CDR3 is TGTGCCAGCAGCTTCCGGCGGGGGACTAATGAAAAACTGTTTTTT. Translating gives CASSFRRGTNEKLFF.

This clonotype was counted many times. V is TRBV4-3 and J is TRBJ2-1; TRBD2 aligns across 10 bases. There are 15 residues in the CDR3. Germline trimming cut 4 bases from V and 4 bases from J; bases unmatched to any gene: 4. Germline V gene data show CDR1 as LGHNA and CDR2 as YSLEER. The CDR3 bases are TGCGCCAGCAGCCCAAGCGGGAGGGTTTACAATGAGCAGTTCTTC. This gives the protein CASSPSGRVYNEQFF.

This clonotype came up many times. V and J are TRBV5-1 and TRBJ2-2; D gene unclear. Germline assignment: CDR1 SGHRS and CDR2 YFSETQ. The CDR3 loop spans 15 amino acids. V lost 0 bases to trimming and J lost 0 bases, with 6 bases between them. CDR3 DNA sequence: TGCGCCAGCAGCTTGGGGGTGGCGAACACCGGGGAGCTGTTTTTT. Amino acid sequence: CASSLGVANTGELFF.

The chain recombines TRBV7-2 with TRBJ2-7; no firm D call. The CDR3 length is 14 residues. Between the trimmed V and J ends, which lost 5 bases and 6 bases, there was a span of 17 bases. Germline CDR1 is SGHTA and CDR2 is FQGNSA. In DNA, the CDR3 is TGTGCCAGCAGCCTCCCCGGACGCACCTCCGAGCAGTACTTC. Protein product: CASSLPGRTSEQYF.

Ten or more counts support this clonotype. This chain uses TRBV6-5 with TRBJ1-2; D might be TRBD1 (5 bases). Germline V CDR1 and CDR2: MNHEY, SVGAGI. This CDR3 contains 14 residues. V gave up 2 bases and J gave up 4 bases, with 11 bases separating them. The CDR3 DNA reads TGTGCCAGCAGTTACGGTGTAGGGGTCTATGGCTACACCTTC. Its translation: CASSYGVGVYGYTF.

This clonotype was detected only a few times. The chain uses TRBV5-4 and TRBJ2-1, with D uncertain. V lost 4 bases to trimming and J lost 4 bases, with 9 bases between them. The CDR3 is 13 amino acids. The germline V gene encodes CDR1 SGHNT and CDR2 YYREEE (reference sequence). CDR3 bases: TGTGCCAGCAGCCCCACCTATTACAATGAGCAGTTCTTC. Protein: CASSPTYYNEQFF.

This clonotype was seen a handful of times. The rearrangement joins TRBV20-1 to TRBJ2-7; 8 nucleotides match TRBD1. V trimming: 6 bases; J trimming: 4 bases; junction bases outside the gene matches: 14. This CDR3 spans 15 amino acids. The germline V gene encodes CDR1 DFQATT and CDR2 SNEGSKA (reference sequence). CDR3 nucleotides: TGCAGTGCACATAATCCAGGGGGCGCGAGGTACGAGCAGTACTTC. It encodes CSAHNPGGARYEQYF.